Given below is one T cell receptor beta chain in context. This entry comes from a study of CD8 T cells in Susac syndrome. The CDR3 has 15 amino acids. V dropped 0 bases and J dropped 9 bases, with 14 bases sitting between them. CDR1 is SGHTA, CDR2 FQGTGA, per germline. Controls comprised healthy donors matched for age and sex. Random hexamers served to reverse transcribe about 0.45 to 1 ug RNA. Coverage of TCR beta CDR3 amplification by immunoSEQ multiplex PCR extended to 54 Vbeta and 13 Jbeta. TCRdb reprocessed the immunoSEQ multiplex PCR reads via MiXCR and lists one record per CDR3 protein. The table shows about 210,000 distinct CDR3 sequences, with 85% to 95% occurring only once.

The clonotype originates from a human donor in good health. V is TRBV7-3 and J is TRBJ2-2; TRBD1 is a possible D gene (6 bases). Sequencing used CD4+ T cells from PBMCs. This CDR3 is CASSLTRTDLRELFF. The CDR3 bases are TGTGCCAGCAGCTTAACTCGGACAGACCTAAGGGAGCTGTTTTTT.